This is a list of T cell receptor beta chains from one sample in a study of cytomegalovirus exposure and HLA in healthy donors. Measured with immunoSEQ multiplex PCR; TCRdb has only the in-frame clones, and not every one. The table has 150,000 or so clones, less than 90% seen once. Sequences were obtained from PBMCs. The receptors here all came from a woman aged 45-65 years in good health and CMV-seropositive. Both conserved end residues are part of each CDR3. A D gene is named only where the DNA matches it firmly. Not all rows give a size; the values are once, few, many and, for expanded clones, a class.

CAISPGTSGNTGELFF	TGTGCCATCAGTCCCGGTACTAGCGGTAACACCGGGGAGCTGTTTTTT	TRBJ2-2	-	TRBD2	TRBV10-3
CASSLGGQQETQYF	TGTGCTAGCAGCCTAGGCGGACAGCAAGAGACCCAGTACTTC	TRBJ2-5	-	-	TRBV7-7
CASSHPGQGSDTQYF	TGTGCCAGCAGCCATCCTGGACAGGGGTCAGATACGCAGTATTTT	TRBJ2-3	-	TRBD1	TRBV4-2
CASSLTRGEAFF	TGTGCCAGCAGCTTAACTCGGGGAGAAGCTTTCTTT	TRBJ1-1	few	-	TRBV7-3
CASSLVRQGPGSKAF	TGTGCCAGCAGCTTAGTACGACAGGGGCCGGGGTCGAAGGCCTTC	TRBJ1-2	once	TRBD1	TRBV7-8
CASHRASNSPLHF	TGTGCCAGCCATCGAGCTAGTAATTCACCCCTCCACTTT	TRBJ1-6	-	-	TRBV6-5
CASSRGYQETQYF	TGTGCCAGCAGCAGGGGATACCAAGAGACCCAGTACTTC	TRBJ2-5	once	-	TRBV5-4
CASSVSAGGDNEQFF	TGTGCCAGCAGTGTTTCAGCGGGGGGGGACAATGAGCAGTTCTTC	TRBJ2-1	once	TRBD2	TRBV2
CASSYSSGRGYGYTF	TGTGCCAGCAGTTACTCGAGTGGCAGGGGATATGGCTACACCTTC	TRBJ1-2	-	-	TRBV6-5
CASSFLTGGGETQYF	TGCGCCAGCAGCTTTTTAACGGGAGGTGGGGAGACCCAGTACTTC	TRBJ2-5	few	TRBD2	TRBV5-1
CASSRGGDSGNTIYF	TGTGCCAGCAGCAGGGGAGGGGACTCTGGAAACACCATATATTTT	TRBJ1-3	-	-	TRBV7-9
CASSQYQGNTEAFF	TGTGCCAGCAGCCAATATCAGGGGAACACTGAAGCTTTCTTT	TRBJ1-1	-	-	TRBV14
CATSFGGDTQYF	TGTGCCACTTCTTTCGGCGGGGATACGCAGTATTTT	TRBJ2-3	-	-	TRBV15
CASSPIAGGPGEQFF	TGCGCCAGCAGCCCGATAGCGGGGGGGCCCGGTGAGCAGTTCTTC	TRBJ2-1	-	TRBD2	TRBV4-3
CASSLSGGSNEQYF	TGTGCCAGCAGCCTTTCGGGAGGAAGTAACGAGCAGTACTTC	TRBJ2-7	-	TRBD2	TRBV5-6
CASSYGGRPGNTIYF	TGTGCCAGCAGTTACGGCGGGAGGCCTGGAAACACCATATATTTT	TRBJ1-3	-	-	TRBV6-5
CASSLRTGDNTEAFF	TGTGCCAGCAGCCTAAGAACAGGGGACAACACTGAAGCTTTCTTT	TRBJ1-1	-	TRBD1	TRBV11-2
CASSPLPRSSPLHF	TGTGCCAGCAGCCCCCTACCTCGGAGTTCACCCCTCCACTTT	TRBJ1-6	once	-	TRBV4-2
CSVVGGVAYEQYF	TGCAGCGTTGTAGGCGGGGTAGCCTACGAGCAGTACTTC	TRBJ2-7	-	-	TRBV29-1
CASSFVPPTYGYTF	TGTGCCAGTAGTTTCGTCCCCCCTACCTATGGCTACACCTTC	TRBJ1-2	once	-	TRBV19
CASSQDRGRGEQYF	TGTGCCAGCAGCCAGGACAGGGGGCGCGGGGAGCAGTACTTC	TRBJ2-7	-	TRBD1	TRBV7-2
CASSAGTGGFYEQYF	TGTGCCAGCAGCGCGGGGACAGGGGGCTTCTACGAGCAGTACTTC	TRBJ2-7	-	TRBD1	TRBV11-2
CAWTRGDTDTQYF	TGTGCCTGGACACGGGGGGACACAGATACGCAGTATTTT	TRBJ2-3	-	TRBD2	TRBV30
CASSAGDYRSSSYEQYF	TGTGCCAGCAGCGCCGGGGACTACCGAAGCTCCTCCTACGAGCAGTACTTC	TRBJ2-7	-	TRBD2	TRBV9